One and the same sample provided the 9 T cell receptor beta chains below, sequenced in a study of glioma-infiltrating T cells after dendritic cell vaccination. Generated by immunoSEQ multiplex PCR, the TCRdb table keeps only in-frame clones and is missing some. In the table there are 85,000 or so clones, about 85% of which are singletons. As for time point: after dendritic cell vaccination, including at tumor progression/relapse. The sequencing here drew on blood, taken after dendritic cell vaccination. Receptors were obtained from a human donor with glioblastoma.

The chain is built from TRBV7-3 and TRBJ2-1, with D possibly being TRBD2 (6 bases). The V gene's germline CDR1 is SGHTA and CDR2 FQGTGA. The V and J ends lost 6 bases and 8 bases respectively, with 17 bases between them. The CDR3 has 14 amino acids. CDR3 in DNA: TGTGCCAGCAGTCGGGGGTCTCCCTTGTATGAGCAGTTCTTC. This encodes CASSRGSPLYEQFF. The full variable domain, rest sourced from reference TRBV7-3 and TRBJ2-1, is GAGVSQTPSNKVTEKGKYVELRCDPISGHTALYWYRQSLGQGPEFLIYFQGTGAADDSGLPNDRFFAVRPEGSVSTLKIQRTERGDSAVYLCASSRGSPLYEQFFGPGTRLTVL.

The chain joins TRBV19 to TRBJ2-2; D gene uncertain. The length of the CDR3 is 14 residues. Germline V gene lookup returns CDR1 LNHDA and CDR2 SQIVND (reference sequence). The germline V and J ends were trimmed by 3 bases and 6 bases, with 11 bases remaining between them. The CDR3 here is CASSISLFAGELFF. CDR3 nucleotide sequence: TGTGCCAGTAGTATTTCCCTTTTCGCCGGGGAGCTGTTTTTT. Variable domain in full (rest from reference TRBV19 and TRBJ2-2): DGGITQSPKYLFRKEGQNVTLSCEQNLNHDAMYWYRQDPGQGLRLIYYSQIVNDFQKGDIAEGYSVSREKKESFPLTVTSAQKNPTAFYLCASSISLFAGELFFGEGSRLTVL.

This chain connects TRBV10-3 to TRBJ2-1; TRBD2 matches at 8 bases. From germline, CDR1 is ENHRY and CDR2 SYGVKD. With V trimmed by 4 bases and J by 0 bases, 5 bases remained unmatched. The CDR3 is 16 residues long. CDR3 DNA: TGTGCCATCAGTGGCTTCAGCGGGAGCTCCTACAATGAGCAGTTCTTC. Protein sequence: CAISGFSGSSYNEQFF.

This sequence joins TRBV28 and TRBJ2-2, with 7 nucleotides matching TRBD2. Germline V lookup: CDR1 MDHEN, CDR2 SYDVKM. V lost 10 bases and J lost 5; bases outside the gene matches: 16. The CDR3 totals 16 residues. This chain's CDR3 is CATIREGRGETGELFF. The CDR3 DNA reads TGTGCCACGATACGCGAGGGACGGGGGGAAACCGGGGAGCTGTTTTTT.

The rearrangement links TRBV6-1 to TRBJ2-1, with D perhaps matching TRBD1 (6 bases). Germline lookup yields CDR1 MNHNS and CDR2 SASEGT. V shed 8 bases and J shed 10 bases, with 15 bases lying between them. This CDR3 is 12 amino acids long. The CDR3 region is CASHRTAREQFF. The CDR3 DNA sequence: TGTGCCAGCCACCGGACAGCGAGGGAGCAGTTCTTC.

The chain employs TRBV18 and TRBJ1-1, with a possible D match to TRBD1 (5 bases). Germline V gene sequence: CDR1 KGHSH, CDR2 LQKENI. V lost 4 bases and J 10 bases, leaving 10 bases between the germline ends. The CDR3 covers 11 residues. In nucleotides, the CDR3 is TGTGCCAGCTCACGGGGGGATTTAGCTTTCTTT. As protein: CASSRGDLAFF.

The chain uses TRBV13 and TRBJ2-3, with 9 nucleotides matching TRBD2. This CDR3 region has 15 residues. CDR1 PRHDT and CDR2 FYEKMQ come from the germline V gene (reference sequence). Unmatched junction bases numbered 7, after V lost 5 bases and J lost 4 bases. DNA of the CDR3: TGTGCCAGCAGCGCGGGGGGGCCGGGGGCAGATACGCAGTATTTT. Its translation is CASSAGGPGADTQYF. The full variable domain, rest sourced from reference TRBV13 and TRBJ2-3, is AAGVIQSPRHLIKEKRETATLKCYPIPRHDTVYWYQQGPGQDPQFLISFYEKMQSDKGSIPDRFSAQQFSDYHSELNMSSLELGDSALYFCASSAGGPGADTQYFGPGTRLTVL.

This clone was recorded a few times. The chain is built from TRBV4-2 and TRBJ2-7; tentatively, D is TRBD2 (6 bases). This CDR3 has 13 amino acids. Trimming stripped 0 bases from V and 5 bases from J, with 8 bases between. Looked up from germline, CDR1 is LGHNA and CDR2 is YNFKEQ. As DNA, the CDR3 is TGTGCCAGCAGCCAAGATGGGGGGAACGAGCAGTACTTC. Translated, it gives CASSQDGGNEQYF.

This chain links TRBV6-1 with TRBJ2-3, with D possibly matching TRBD1 (6 bases). CDR3 length: 14 amino acids. The germline gives CDR1 MNHNS, CDR2 SASEGT. V lost 8 bases and J lost 7, with 19 bases in between. The CDR3 sequence is CASGAGRGYHTQYF. For the CDR3, the DNA is TGTGCCAGCGGCGCGGGTAGGGGGTATCATACGCAGTATTTT.